A single sample is the source of the 7 T cell receptor beta chains below, sequenced in a study of response to subunit inactivated influenza vaccine. TCRdb reprocessed the RT-PCR reads with MiXCR, giving one entry per CDR3 protein. The data hold hundreds of thousands of distinct CDR3 sequences, with 12% to 15% observed a single time. Sample: PBMCs from blood, taken 14 days before vaccination. These receptors were collected from a man in his forties or fifties who received an inactivated influenza vaccine.

This clonotype turned up a few times. The genes are TRBV5-1 and TRBJ2-7, with TRBD1 identical over 8 bases. The V and J ends lost 4 bases and 6 bases, in that order; junction bases with no gene match: 15. The CDR3 runs 16 residues. Germline loops: CDR1 SGHRS, CDR2 YFSETQ. In DNA form, the CDR3 reads TGCGCCAGCAGCCCCGAGATGGGGACAGGCCAAGCCGAGCAGTACTTC. Translating it yields CASSPEMGTGQAEQYF.

This clonotype has at least ten counts. The genes are TRBV28 and TRBJ1-2; D call uncertain. Per germline, CDR1 MDHEN and CDR2 SYDVKM. The CDR3 sequence is 12 residues long. Trimming left V 4 bases short and J 2 bases short, with 5 bases between. CDR3 nucleotide sequence: TGTGCCAGCAGTTCAGACAACTATGGCTACACCTTC. Amino acids: CASSSDNYGYTF.

This clonotype appeared a few times. The chain recombines TRBV12-3 or TRBV12-4 with TRBJ2-7, with 7 bases identical to TRBD1. The junction had 3 bases not matched to a gene; V was cut back by 5 bases and J by 5 bases. CDR3 length equals 12 residues. The CDR3 DNA sequence: TGTGCCAGCAGTACAGGGGAGCACGAGCAGTACTTC. Its protein is CASSTGEHEQYF.

This chain connects TRBV14 to TRBJ2-7; 9 bases are shared with TRBD2. Germline assignment: CDR1 SGHDN and CDR2 FVKESK. J lost 3 bases, V lost 2 bases, and 17 bases had no gene match. The CDR3 is made up of 19 amino acids. CDR3 sequence (DNA): TGTGCCAGCAGCCAACGTCTCGCCAGCGGGGGGCGACGACACTACGAGCAGTACTTC. Translating gives CASSQRLASGGRRHYEQYF.

The chain joins TRBV5-5 to TRBJ1-5; tentative D call: TRBD1 (5 bases). Germline CDR1 SGHKS, CDR2 YYEKEE (reference sequence). The V and J ends lost 0 bases and 0 bases respectively, with 7 bases between them. The CDR3 loop spans 15 amino acids. CDR3 protein: CASSLGGHSNQPQHF. The DNA of the CDR3 is TGTGCCAGCAGCTTGGGGGGCCATAGCAATCAGCCCCAGCATTTT.

This chain connects TRBV9 to TRBJ2-1; maybe TRBD1 (6 bases). Germline V gene sequence: CDR1 SGDLS, CDR2 YYNGEE. Deletions cut 3 bases from V and 6 bases from J, with 22 bases between. CDR3 length: 17 residues. CDR3 sequence reads: CASSGRTGTTLANEQFF. In DNA form, the CDR3 reads TGTGCCAGCAGCGGCCGAACCGGGACAACTCTGGCCAATGAGCAGTTCTTC.

The rearrangement links TRBV7-2 to TRBJ1-5, with 7 nucleotides matching TRBD1. With V trimmed by 5 bases and J by 7 bases, 8 bases remained unmatched. Germline assignment: CDR1 SGHTA and CDR2 FQGNSA. CDR3 size: 14 residues. The CDR3 region is CASSRYRGEQPQHF. In nucleotides, the CDR3 is TGTGCCAGCAGCCGGTACAGGGGTGAGCAGCCCCAGCATTTT. Full variable domain (rest looked up from reference TRBV7-2 and TRBJ1-5): GAGVSQSPSNKVTEKGKDVELRCDPISGHTALYWYRQSLGQGLEFLIYFQGNSAPDKSGLPSDRFSAERTGGSVSTLTIQRTQQEDSAVYLCASSRYRGEQPQHFGDGTRLSIL.